This TCR beta chain was sequenced in a study of control samples from healthy donors and cancer patients (dated by TCRdb to about 2020). On this clone itself: The specificity of this receptor is unknown. Base qualities are missing; no much larger clone stands one base away.

From the germline V gene, CDR1 is SQVTM and CDR2 is ANQGSEA. Inclusive of the bounding cysteine and phenylalanine, the CDR3 is 13 residues long. Solely the CDR3 DNA is kept, with 39 bases framed from the first base. V is reduced by 7 bases and J by 0 bases, leaving a spacing of 12 bases between them. The library was generated by the immunoSEQ multiplex PCR assay. The immuneACCESS repertoire file appears here via TCRdb, limited to in-frame rearrangements. These files lack a portion of the clones; in checked studies, under half of the deficit traces to unresolved V genes, and the cause of the others is not known. Present in this sample are over 85,000 clones, approximately 93% of which were seen just once. The ten largest clones add up to roughly 1.5% of the sample.

The sequence joins TRBV29-1 to TRBJ1-1, and possibly TRBD1, on 6 matching bases. The sequencing input was blood. This TCR was sampled from a woman in her 30s in good health. The CDR3 region reads CSAGQSMNTEAFF. In nucleotide form, the sequence is TGCAGCGCCGGACAGTCCATGAACACTGAAGCTTTCTTT. The variable domain in full, with residues beyond the CDR3 obtained from the reference TRBV29-1 and TRBJ1-1 genes, is SAVISQKPSRDICQRGTSLTIQCQVDSQVTMMFWYRQQPGQSLTLIATANQGSEATYESGFVIDKFPISRPNLTFSTLTVSNMSPEDSSIYLCSAGQSMNTEAFFGQGTRLTVV.